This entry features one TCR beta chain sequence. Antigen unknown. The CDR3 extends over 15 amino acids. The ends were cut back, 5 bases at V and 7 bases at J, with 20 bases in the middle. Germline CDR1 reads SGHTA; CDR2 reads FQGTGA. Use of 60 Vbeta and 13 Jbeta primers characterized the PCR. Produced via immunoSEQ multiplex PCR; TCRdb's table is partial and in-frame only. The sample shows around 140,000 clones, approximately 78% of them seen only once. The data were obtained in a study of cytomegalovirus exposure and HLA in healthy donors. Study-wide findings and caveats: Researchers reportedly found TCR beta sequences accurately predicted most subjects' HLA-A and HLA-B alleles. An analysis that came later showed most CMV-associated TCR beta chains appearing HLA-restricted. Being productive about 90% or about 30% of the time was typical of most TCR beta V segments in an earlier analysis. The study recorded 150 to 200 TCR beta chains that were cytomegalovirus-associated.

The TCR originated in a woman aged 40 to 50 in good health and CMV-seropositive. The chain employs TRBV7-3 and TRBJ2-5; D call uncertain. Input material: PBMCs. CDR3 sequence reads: CASSPPRDFSRTQYF. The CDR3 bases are TGTGCCAGCAGCCCCCCCCGCGACTTTTCGCGGACCCAGTACTTC.